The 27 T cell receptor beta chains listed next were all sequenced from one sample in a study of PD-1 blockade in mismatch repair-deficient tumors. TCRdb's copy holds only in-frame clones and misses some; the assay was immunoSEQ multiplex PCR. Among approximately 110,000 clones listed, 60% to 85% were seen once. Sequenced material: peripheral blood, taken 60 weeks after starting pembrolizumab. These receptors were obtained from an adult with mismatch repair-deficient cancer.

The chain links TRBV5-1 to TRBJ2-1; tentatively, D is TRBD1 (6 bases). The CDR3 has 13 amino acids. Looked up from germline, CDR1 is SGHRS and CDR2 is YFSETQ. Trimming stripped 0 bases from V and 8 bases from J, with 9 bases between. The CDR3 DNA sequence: TGCGCCAGCAGCTTGGCCAGGGGTTATGAGCAGTTCTTC. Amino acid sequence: CASSLARGYEQFF.

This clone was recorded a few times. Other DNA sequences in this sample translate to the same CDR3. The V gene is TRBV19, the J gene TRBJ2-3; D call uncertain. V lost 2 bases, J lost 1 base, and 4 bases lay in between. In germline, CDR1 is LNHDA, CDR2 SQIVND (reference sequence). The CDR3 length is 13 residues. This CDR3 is CASSITGTDTQYF. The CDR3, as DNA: TGTGCCAGTAGTATAACAGGCACAGATACGCAGTATTTT.

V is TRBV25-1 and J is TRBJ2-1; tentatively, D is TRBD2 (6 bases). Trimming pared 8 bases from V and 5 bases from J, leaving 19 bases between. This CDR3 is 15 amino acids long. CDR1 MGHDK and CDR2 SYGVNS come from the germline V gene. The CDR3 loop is CASQEAEGPHNEQFF. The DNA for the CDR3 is TGTGCCAGCCAGGAGGCGGAGGGCCCCCACAATGAGCAGTTCTTC.

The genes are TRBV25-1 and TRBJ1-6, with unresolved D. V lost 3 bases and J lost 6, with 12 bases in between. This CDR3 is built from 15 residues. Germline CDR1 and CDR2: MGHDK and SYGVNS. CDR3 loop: CASSDTPTSNSPLHF. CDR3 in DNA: TGTGCCAGCAGTGACACTCCAACTAGTAATTCACCCCTCCACTTT. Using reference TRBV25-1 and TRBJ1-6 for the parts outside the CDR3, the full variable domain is EADIYQTPRYLVIGTGKKITLECSQTMGHDKMYWYQQDPGMELHLIHYSYGVNSTEKGDLSSESTVSRIRTEHFPLTLESARPSHTSQYLCASSDTPTSNSPLHFGNGTRLTVT.

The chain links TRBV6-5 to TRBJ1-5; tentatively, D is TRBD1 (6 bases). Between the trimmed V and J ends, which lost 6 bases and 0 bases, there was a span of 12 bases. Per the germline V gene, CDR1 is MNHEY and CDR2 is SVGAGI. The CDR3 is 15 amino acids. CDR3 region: CASRIGQTSNQPQHF. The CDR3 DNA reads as TGTGCCAGCAGGATCGGACAGACTAGCAATCAGCCCCAGCATTTT.

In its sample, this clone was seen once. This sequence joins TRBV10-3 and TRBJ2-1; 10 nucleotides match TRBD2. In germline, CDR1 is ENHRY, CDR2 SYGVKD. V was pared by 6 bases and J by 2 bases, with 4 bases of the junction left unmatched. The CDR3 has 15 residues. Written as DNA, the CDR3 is TGTGCCATCAGAGCTAGCGGGAGTACCTACAATGAGCAGTTCTTC. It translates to CAIRASGSTYNEQFF.

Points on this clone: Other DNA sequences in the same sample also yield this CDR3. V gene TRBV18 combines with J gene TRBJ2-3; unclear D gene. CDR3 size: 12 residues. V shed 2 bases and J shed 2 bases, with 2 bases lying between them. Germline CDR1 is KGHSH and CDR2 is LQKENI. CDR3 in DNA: TGTGCCAGCTCACCAGACACAGATACGCAGTATTTT. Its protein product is CASSPDTDTQYF.

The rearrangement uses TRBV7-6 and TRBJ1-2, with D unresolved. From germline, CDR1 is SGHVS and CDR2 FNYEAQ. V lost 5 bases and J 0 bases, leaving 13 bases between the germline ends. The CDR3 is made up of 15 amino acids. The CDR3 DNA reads TGTGCCAGCAGCCTTACAGAAAACCCTAACTATGGCTACACCTTC. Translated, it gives CASSLTENPNYGYTF.

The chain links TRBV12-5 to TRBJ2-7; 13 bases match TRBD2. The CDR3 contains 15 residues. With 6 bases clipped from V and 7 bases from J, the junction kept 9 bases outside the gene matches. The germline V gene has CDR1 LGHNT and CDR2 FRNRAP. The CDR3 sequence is CASGSGLAGVGEQYF. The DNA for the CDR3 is TGTGCTAGTGGCTCCGGACTAGCGGGAGTGGGGGAGCAGTACTTC. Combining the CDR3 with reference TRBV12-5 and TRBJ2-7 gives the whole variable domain DARVTQTPRHKVTEMGQEVTMRCQPILGHNTVFWYRQTMMQGLELLAYFRNRAPLDDSGMPKDRFSAEMPDATLATLKIQPSEPRDSAVYFCASGSGLAGVGEQYFGPGTRLTVT.

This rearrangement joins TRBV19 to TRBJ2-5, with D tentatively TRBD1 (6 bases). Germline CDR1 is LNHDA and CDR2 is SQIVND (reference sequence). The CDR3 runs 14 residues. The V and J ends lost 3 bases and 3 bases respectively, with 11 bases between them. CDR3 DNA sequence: TGTGCCAGTAGTATCAAGGGACAAGAAGAGACCCAGTACTTC. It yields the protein CASSIKGQEETQYF.

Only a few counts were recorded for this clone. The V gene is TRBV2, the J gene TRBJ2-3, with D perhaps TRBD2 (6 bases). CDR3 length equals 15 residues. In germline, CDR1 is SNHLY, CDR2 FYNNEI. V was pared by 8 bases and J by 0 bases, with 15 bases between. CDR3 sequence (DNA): TGTGCCAGCTCCCTTCTAGCGAGTAGCACAGATACGCAGTATTTT. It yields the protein CASSLLASSTDTQYF. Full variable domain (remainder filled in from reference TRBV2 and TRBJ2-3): EPEVTQTPSHQVTQMGQEVILRCVPISNHLYFYWYRQILGQKVEFLVSFYNNEISEKSEIFDDQFSVERPDGSNFTLKIRSTKLEDSAMYFCASSLLASSTDTQYFGPGTRLTVL.

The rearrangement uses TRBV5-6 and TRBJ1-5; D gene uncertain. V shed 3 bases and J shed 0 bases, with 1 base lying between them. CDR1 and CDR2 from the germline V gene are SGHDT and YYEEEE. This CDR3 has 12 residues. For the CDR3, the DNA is TGTGCCAGCAGCTATAGCAATCAGCCCCAGCATTTT. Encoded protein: CASSYSNQPQHF.

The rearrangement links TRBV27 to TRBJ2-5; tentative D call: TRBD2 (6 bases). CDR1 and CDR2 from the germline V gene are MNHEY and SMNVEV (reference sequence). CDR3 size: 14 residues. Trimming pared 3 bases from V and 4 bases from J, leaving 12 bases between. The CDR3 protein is CASSLGGSRETQYF. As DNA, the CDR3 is TGTGCCAGCAGTTTGGGGGGATCCCGAGAGACCCAGTACTTC.

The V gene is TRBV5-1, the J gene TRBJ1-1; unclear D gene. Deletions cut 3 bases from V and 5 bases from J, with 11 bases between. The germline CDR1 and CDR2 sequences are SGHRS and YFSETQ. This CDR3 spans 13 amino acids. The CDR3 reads CASSYTVGTEAFF. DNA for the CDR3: TGCGCCAGCAGCTACACCGTGGGGACTGAAGCTTTCTTT.

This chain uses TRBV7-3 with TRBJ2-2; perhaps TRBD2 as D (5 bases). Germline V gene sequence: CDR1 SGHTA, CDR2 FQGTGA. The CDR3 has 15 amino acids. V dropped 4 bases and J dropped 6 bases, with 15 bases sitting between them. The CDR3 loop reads CASSSDYSKAGELFF. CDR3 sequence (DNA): TGTGCCAGCAGCTCTGACTATTCAAAGGCCGGGGAGCTGTTTTTT.

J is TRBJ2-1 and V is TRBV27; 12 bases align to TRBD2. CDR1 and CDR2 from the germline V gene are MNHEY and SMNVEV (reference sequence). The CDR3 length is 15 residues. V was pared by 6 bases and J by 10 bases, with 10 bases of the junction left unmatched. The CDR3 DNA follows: TGTGCCAGCAGACGACTAGCGGGAGCTTCGGTCGAGCAGTTCTTC. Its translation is CASRRLAGASVEQFF.

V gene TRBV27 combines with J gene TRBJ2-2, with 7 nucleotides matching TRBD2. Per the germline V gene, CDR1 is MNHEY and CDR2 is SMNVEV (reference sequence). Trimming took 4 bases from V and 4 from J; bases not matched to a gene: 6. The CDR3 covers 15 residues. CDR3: CASSYAGRGTGELFF. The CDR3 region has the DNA TGTGCCAGCAGTTACGCAGGGAGGGGCACCGGGGAGCTGTTTTTT.

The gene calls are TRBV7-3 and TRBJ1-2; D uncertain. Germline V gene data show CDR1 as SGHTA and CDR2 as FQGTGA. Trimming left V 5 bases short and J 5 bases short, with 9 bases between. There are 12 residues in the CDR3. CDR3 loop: CASSPMGYGYTF. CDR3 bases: TGTGCCAGCAGCCCGATGGGGTATGGCTACACCTTC.

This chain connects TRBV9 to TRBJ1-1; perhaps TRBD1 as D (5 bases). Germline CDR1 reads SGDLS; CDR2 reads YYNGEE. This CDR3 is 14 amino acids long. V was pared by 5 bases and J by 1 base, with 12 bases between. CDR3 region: CASSRDRRNTEAFF. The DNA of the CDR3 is TGTGCCAGCAGTCGGGACCGCCGGAACACTGAAGCTTTCTTT.

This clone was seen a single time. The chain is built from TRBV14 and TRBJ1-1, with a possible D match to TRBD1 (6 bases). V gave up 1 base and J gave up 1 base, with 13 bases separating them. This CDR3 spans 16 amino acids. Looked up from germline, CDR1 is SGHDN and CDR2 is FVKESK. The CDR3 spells CASSQVGGGANTEAFF. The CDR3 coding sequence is TGTGCCAGCAGCCAAGTTGGAGGGGGAGCGAACACTGAAGCTTTCTTT.

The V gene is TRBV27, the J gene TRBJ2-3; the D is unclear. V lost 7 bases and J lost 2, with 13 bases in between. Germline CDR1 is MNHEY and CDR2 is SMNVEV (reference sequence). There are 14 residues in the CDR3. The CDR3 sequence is CASKSSQITDTQYF. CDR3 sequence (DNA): TGTGCCAGCAAATCTTCCCAAATCACAGATACGCAGTATTTT.

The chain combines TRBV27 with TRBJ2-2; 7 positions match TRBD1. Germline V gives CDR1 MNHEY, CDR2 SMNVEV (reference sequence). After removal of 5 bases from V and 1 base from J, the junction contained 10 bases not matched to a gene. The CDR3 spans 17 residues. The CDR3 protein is CASSTRDSHQNTGELFF. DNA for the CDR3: TGTGCCAGCAGTACGAGGGACAGCCACCAGAACACCGGGGAGCTGTTTTTT.

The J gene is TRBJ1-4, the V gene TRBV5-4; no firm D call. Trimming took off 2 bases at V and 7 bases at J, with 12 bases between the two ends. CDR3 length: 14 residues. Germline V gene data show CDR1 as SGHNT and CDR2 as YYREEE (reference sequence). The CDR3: CASSLGGRVEKLFF. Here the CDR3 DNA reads TGTGCCAGCAGCTTAGGAGGGCGGGTTGAAAAACTGTTTTTT.

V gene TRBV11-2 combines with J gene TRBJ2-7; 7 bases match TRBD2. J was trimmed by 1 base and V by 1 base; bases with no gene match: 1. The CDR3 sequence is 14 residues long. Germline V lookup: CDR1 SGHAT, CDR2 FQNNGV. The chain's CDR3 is CASSLGGRSYEQYF. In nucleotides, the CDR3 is TGTGCCAGCAGCTTAGGCGGGAGATCCTACGAGCAGTACTTC.

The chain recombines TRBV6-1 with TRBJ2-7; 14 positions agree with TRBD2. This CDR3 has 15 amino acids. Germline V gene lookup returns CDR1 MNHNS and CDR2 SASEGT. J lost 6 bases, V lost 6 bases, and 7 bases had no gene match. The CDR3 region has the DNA TGTGCCAGCAGAGGGACTAGCGGGAGATCAAGCGAGCAGTACTTC. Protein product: CASRGTSGRSSEQYF.

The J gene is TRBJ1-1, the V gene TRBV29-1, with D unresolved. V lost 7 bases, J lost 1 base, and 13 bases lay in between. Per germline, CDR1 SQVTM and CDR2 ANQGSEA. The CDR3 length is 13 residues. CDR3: CSDFGVRNTEAFF. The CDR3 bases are TGCAGCGATTTCGGGGTCCGGAACACTGAAGCTTTCTTT. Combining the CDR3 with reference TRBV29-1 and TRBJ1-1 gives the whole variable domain SAVISQKPSRDICQRGTSLTIQCQVDSQVTMMFWYRQQPGQSLTLIATANQGSEATYESGFVIDKFPISRPNLTFSTLTVSNMSPEDSSIYLCSDFGVRNTEAFFGQGTRLTVV.

The CDR3 sequence: CASSEAVETQYF. The CDR3 nucleotides are TGTGCCAGCAGTGAAGCGGTGGAGACCCAGTACTTC. This rearrangement joins TRBV2 to TRBJ2-5; D remains ambiguous. The V end lost 0 bases, the J end lost 5 bases, and 4 bases lay between the germline ends. The CDR3 spans 12 residues. Germline V CDR1 and CDR2: SNHLY, FYNNEI.